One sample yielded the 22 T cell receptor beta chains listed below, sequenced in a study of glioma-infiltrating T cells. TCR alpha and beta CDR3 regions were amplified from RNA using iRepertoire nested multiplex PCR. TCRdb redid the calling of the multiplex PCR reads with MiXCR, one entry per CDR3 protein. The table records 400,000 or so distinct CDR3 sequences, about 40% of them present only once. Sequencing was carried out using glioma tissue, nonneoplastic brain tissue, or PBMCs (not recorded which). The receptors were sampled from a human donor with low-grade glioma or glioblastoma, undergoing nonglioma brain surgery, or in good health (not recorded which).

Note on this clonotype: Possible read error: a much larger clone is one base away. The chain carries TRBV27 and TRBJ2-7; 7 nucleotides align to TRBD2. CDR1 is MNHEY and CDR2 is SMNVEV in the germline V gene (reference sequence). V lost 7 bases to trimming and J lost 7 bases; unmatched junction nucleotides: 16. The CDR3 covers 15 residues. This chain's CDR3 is CASNLRTSGDNEQYF. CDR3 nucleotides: TGTGCCAGCAACTTAAGGACTAGTGGTGACAATGAGCAGTACTTC.

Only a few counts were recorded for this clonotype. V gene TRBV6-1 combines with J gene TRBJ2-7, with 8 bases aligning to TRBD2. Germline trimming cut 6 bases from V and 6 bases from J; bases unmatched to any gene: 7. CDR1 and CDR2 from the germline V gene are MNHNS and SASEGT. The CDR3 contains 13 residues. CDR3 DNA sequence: TGTGCCAGCAGCCACAGACTAGCGCGCGAGCAGTACTTC. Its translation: CASSHRLAREQYF.

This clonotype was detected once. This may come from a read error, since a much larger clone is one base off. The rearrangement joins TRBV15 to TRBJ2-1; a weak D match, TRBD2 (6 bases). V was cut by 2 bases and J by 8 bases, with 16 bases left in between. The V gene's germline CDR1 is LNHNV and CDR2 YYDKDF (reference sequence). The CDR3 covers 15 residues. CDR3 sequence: CATSRPVRTNHEQFF. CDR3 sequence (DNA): TGTGCCACCAGCAGACCCGTACGGACTAACCATGAGCAGTTCTTC. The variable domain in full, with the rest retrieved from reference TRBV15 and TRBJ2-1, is DAMVIQNPRYQVTQFGKPVTLSCSQTLNHNVMYWYQQKSSQAPKLLFHYYDKDFNNEADTPDNFQSRRPNTSFCFLDIRSPGLGDTAMYLCATSRPVRTNHEQFFGPGTRLTVL.

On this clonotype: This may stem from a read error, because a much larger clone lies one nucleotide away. CDR3 region: CASSFYRNNEQYF. The DNA for the CDR3 is TGTGCCAGCAGTTTTTACAGAAACAACGAGCAGTACTTC. The chain carries TRBV27 and TRBJ2-7; D gene unclear. Per the germline V gene, CDR1 is MNHEY and CDR2 is SMNVEV (reference sequence). CDR3 length equals 13 residues. The ends were cut back, 3 bases at V and 5 bases at J, with 11 bases in the middle.

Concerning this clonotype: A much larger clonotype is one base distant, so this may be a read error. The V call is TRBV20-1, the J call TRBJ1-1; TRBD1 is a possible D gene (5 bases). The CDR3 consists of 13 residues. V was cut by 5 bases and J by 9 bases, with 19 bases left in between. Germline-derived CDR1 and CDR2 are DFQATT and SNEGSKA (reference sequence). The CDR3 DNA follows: TGCAGTGCTCCTAAAACTATGGGGACTAAAGCTTTCTTT. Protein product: CSAPKTMGTKAFF.

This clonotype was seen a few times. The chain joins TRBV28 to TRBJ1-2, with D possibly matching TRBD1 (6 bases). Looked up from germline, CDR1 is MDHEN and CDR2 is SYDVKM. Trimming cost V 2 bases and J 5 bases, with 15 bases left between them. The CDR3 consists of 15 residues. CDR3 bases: TGTGCCAGCAGTTTACTGCAGGGGAATCTTTATGGCTACACCTTC. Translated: CASSLLQGNLYGYTF.

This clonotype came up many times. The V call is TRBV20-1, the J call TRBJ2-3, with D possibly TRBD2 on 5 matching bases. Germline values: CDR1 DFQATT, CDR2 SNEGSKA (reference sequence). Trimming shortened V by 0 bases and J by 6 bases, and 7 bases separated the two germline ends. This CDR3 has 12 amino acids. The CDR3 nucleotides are TGCAGTGCTAGAGACGGCGGGGATACGCAGTATTTT. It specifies CSARDGGDTQYF.

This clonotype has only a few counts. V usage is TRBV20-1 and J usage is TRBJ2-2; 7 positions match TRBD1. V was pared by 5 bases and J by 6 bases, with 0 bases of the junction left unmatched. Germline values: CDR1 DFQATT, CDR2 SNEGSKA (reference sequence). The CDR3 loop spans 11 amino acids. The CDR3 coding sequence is TGCAGTGCTCAGGGGGCCGGGGAGCTGTTTTTT. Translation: CSAQGAGELFF.

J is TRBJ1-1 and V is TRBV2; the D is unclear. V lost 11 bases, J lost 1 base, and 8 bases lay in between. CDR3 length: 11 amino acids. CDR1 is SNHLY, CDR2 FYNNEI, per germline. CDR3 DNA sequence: TGTGCCTCGTTCGAGAACACTGAAGCTTTCTTT. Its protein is CASFENTEAFF.

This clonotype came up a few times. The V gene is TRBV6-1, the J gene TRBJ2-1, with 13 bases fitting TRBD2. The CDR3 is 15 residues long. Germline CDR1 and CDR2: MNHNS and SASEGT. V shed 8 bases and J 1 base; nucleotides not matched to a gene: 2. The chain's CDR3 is CASSTSGRSYNEQFF. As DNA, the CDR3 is TGTGCCAGCTCGACTAGCGGGAGGTCCTACAATGAGCAGTTCTTC.

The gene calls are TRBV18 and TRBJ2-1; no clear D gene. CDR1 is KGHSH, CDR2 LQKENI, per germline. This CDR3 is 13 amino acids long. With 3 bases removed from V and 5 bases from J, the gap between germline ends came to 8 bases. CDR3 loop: CASSPKLDNEQFF. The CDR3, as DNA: TGTGCCAGCTCACCTAAACTGGACAATGAGCAGTTCTTC.

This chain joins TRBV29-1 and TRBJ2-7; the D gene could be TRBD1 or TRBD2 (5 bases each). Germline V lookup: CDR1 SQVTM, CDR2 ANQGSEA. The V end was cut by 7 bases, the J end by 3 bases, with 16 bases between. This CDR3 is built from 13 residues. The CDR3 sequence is CSAQGDGGYEQYF. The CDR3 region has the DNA TGCAGCGCCCAAGGGGACGGCGGCTACGAGCAGTACTTC.

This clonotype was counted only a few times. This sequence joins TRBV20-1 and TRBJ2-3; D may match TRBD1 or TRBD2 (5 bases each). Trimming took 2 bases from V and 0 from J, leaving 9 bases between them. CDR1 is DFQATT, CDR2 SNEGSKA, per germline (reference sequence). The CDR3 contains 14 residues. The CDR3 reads CSARTGPSTDTQYF. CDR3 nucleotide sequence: TGCAGTGCTAGAACGGGACCCAGCACAGATACGCAGTATTTT.

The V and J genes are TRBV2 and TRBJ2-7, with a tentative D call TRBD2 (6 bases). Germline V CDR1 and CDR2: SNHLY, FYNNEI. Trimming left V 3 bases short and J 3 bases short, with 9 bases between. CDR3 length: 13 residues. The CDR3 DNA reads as TGTGCCAGCAGTGATGCGGGGTGCTACGAGCAGTACTTC. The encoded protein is CASSDAGCYEQYF.

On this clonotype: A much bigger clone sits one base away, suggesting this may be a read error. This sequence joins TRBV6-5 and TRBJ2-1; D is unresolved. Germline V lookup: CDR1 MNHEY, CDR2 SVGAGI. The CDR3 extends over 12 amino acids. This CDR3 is CASSYHSGEQSF. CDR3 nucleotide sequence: TGTGCCAGCAGTTACCACTCGGGTGAGCAGTCCTTC.

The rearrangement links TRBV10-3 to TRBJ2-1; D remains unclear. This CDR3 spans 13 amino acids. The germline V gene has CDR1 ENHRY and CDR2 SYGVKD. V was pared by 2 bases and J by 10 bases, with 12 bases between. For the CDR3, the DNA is TGTGCCATCAGTGAGGCGAGTATCTACGAGCAGTTCTTC. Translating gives CAISEASIYEQFF.

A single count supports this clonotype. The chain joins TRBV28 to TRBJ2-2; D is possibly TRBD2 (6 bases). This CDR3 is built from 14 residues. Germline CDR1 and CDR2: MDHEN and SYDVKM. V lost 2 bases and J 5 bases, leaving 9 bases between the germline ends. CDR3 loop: CASSLGGYTGELFF. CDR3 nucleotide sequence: TGTGCCAGCAGTTTAGGGGGGTATACCGGGGAGCTGTTTTTT.

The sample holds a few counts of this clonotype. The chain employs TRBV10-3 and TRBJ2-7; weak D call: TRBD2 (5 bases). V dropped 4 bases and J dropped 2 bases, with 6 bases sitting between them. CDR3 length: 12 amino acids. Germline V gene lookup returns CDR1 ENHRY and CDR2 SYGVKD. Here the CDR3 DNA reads TGTGCCATCAGTGGGACTGCCTACGAGCAGTACTTC. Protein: CAISGTAYEQYF.

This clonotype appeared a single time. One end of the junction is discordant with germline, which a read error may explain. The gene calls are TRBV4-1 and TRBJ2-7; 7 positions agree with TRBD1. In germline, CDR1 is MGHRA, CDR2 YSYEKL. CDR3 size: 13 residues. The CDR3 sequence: CASSRQGRDEKYF. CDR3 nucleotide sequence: TGCGCCAGCAGCCGACAGGGACGGGACGAGAAGTACTTC.

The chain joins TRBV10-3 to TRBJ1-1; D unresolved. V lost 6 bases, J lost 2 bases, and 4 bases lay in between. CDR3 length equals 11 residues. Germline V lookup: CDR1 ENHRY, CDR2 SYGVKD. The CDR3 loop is CAIRENTEAFF. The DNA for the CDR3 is TGTGCCATCAGAGAAAACACTGAAGCTTTCTTT.

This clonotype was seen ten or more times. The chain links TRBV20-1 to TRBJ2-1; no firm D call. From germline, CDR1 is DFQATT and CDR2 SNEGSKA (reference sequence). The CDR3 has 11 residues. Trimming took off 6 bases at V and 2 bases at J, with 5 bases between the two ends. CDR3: CSARAYNEQFF. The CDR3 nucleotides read TGCAGTGCCCGAGCCTACAATGAGCAGTTCTTC.

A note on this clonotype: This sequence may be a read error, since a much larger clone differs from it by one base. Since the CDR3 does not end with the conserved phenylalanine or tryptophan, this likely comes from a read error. The CDR3 sequence: CATSRGGPFYGYTS. The CDR3 bases are TGTGCCACCAGCAGAGGTGGACCTTTCTATGGCTACACCTCC. The chain recombines TRBV15 with TRBJ1-2; D is undetermined. Trimming cost V 1 base and J 4 bases, with 10 bases left between them. The CDR3 runs to 14 residues. CDR1 and CDR2 from the germline V gene are LNHNV and YYDKDF (reference sequence).